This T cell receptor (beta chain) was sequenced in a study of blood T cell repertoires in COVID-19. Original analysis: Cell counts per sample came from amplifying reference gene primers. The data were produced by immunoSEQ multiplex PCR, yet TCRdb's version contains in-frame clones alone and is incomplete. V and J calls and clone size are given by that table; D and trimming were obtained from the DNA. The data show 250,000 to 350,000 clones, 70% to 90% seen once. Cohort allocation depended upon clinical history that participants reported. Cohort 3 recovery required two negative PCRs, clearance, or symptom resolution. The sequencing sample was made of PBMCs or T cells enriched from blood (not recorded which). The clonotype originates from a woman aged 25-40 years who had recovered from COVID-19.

CDR3 residues: CASSQALYTEAFF. CDR3 DNA: TGTGCCAGCAGCCAAGCCCTATACACTGAAGCTTTCTTT. The chain couples TRBV14 to TRBJ1-1; D is uncertain. V was cut by 1 base and J by 3 bases, with 6 bases left in between. The CDR3 sequence is 13 residues long. Germline loops: CDR1 SGHDN, CDR2 FVKESK.